These T cell receptor beta chains were read from a single sample in a study of T-cell reconstitution after alpha-beta-depleted transplantation in children. TCRdb passed the PCR reads through MiXCR, listing each CDR3 protein once. The sample has about 610,000 distinct CDR3 sequences, over 9.5% seen once. The sequencing used PBMCs from the stem cell graft donor, collected from the stem cell graft. The receptors stem from a human donor who donated a stem cell graft to a child with acute myeloid leukemia. Each CDR3 is given with its conserved first and last residue. D genes are given only for firm matches. Some rows mark clone size as missing; the rest say once, few, many or name a class of expanded clone.

TRBD2	many	TRBJ2-7	TRBV28	CASRLPWTSGIIQYEQYF	TGTGCCAGCAGGCTCCCCTGGACTAGCGGCATTATACAGTACGAGCAGTACTTC
TRBD2	.	TRBJ2-1	TRBV7-9	CASSPSRAASGIF	TGTGCCAGCAGCCCATCCCGAGCGGCTAGCGGGATCTTC
.	many	TRBJ2-1	TRBV5-1	CASSLIVRDNEQFF	TGCGCCAGCAGCTTGATAGTTAGGGACAATGAGCAGTTCTTC
.	few	TRBJ1-6	TRBV28	CASSSHPSPLHF	TGTGCCAGCAGTTCCCACCCTTCACCCCTCCACTTT
.	many	TRBJ2-5	TRBV4-3	CASSHPSGTQYF	TGCGCCAGCAGCCATCCGAGCGGGACCCAGTACTTC
TRBD1	few	TRBJ2-7	TRBV12-3/TRBV12-4	CASRGQGTYEQYF	TGTGCCAGCAGGGGACAGGGTACCTACGAGCAGTACTTC
TRBD2	.	TRBJ2-3	TRBV20-1	CSASGAGTSGRTDTQYF	TGCAGTGCATCGGGCGCTGGGACTAGCGGGAGAACGGATACGCAGTATTTT
TRBD1	many	TRBJ1-3	TRBV20-1	CSARVPDRGGNTIYF	TGCAGTGCTAGAGTTCCCGACAGGGGAGGAAACACCATATATTTT
TRBD1	many	TRBJ1-1	TRBV20-1	CSVRGQGNTEAFF	TGCAGCGTGAGGGGACAGGGGAACACTGAAGCTTTCTTT
TRBD1	many	TRBJ1-1	TRBV12-5	CASGLVLGQGNTEAFF	TGTGCTAGTGGTTTGGTACTGGGACAGGGGAACACTGAAGCTTTCTTT
TRBD1	many	TRBJ2-5	TRBV27	CASSLLTGGETQYF	TGTGCCAGCAGTTTATTAACAGGGGGGGAGACCCAGTACTTC
TRBD1	many	TRBJ1-5	TRBV27	CASSFRWDRESKPQHF	TGTGCCAGCAGTTTTCGATGGGACAGGGAATCTAAGCCCCAGCATTTT
.	few	TRBJ1-1	TRBV12-3/TRBV12-4	CASSFSLEGRAFF	TGTGCCAGCAGTTTTAGCCTAGAGGGGCGAGCTTTCTTT
.	.	TRBJ2-1	TRBV7-2	CASSPTDGEQFF	TGTGCCAGCAGCCCTACCGACGGTGAGCAGTTCTTC
.	.	TRBJ2-3	TRBV27	CASIPQGGDRTDTQYF	TGTGCCAGCATCCCCCAGGGGGGGGATCGCACAGATACGCAGTATTTT
.	many	TRBJ1-2	TRBV7-9	CASSENRERNYGYTF	TGTGCCAGCAGCGAAAACAGGGAGAGGAACTATGGCTACACCTTC
.	many	TRBJ1-5	TRBV12-3/TRBV12-4	CASRSAGTSNQPQHF	TGTGCCAGCAGGTCGGCAGGGACTAGCAATCAGCCCCAGCATTTT
.	many	TRBJ2-5	TRBV20-1	CSARRGYQETQYF	TGCAGTGCTAGGAGGGGATATCAAGAGACCCAGTACTTC
.	.	TRBJ2-1	TRBV24-1	CATRESTRGEQFF	TGTGCCACCAGAGAGAGCACACGGGGAGAGCAGTTCTTC
TRBD2	many	TRBJ2-5	TRBV29-1	CSVPGGQETQYF	TGCAGCGTGCCGGGGGGCCAAGAGACCCAGTACTTC
TRBD1	.	TRBJ2-2	TRBV6-1	CASSEKGQSITGELFF	TGTGCCAGCAGTGAAAAGGGACAGAGTATCACCGGGGAGCTGTTTTTT
TRBD1	few	TRBJ2-7	TRBV5-1	CASSSGGTVYEQYF	TGCGCCAGCAGCTCAGGGGGAACCGTCTACGAGCAGTACTTC
TRBD2	many	TRBJ2-1	TRBV12-3/TRBV12-4	CASSSQLAESYNEQFF	TGTGCCAGCAGTTCGCAGCTAGCGGAATCCTACAATGAGCAGTTCTTC
TRBD2	many	TRBJ2-3	TRBV5-1	CASSLDVGAGALTDTQYF	TGCGCCAGCAGCTTGGATGTCGGCGCGGGAGCCCTCACAGATACGCAGTATTTT
.	few	TRBJ2-2	TRBV11-3	CASSFSTVTGELFF	TGTGCCAGCAGCTTCAGTACAGTCACCGGGGAGCTGTTTTTT
TRBD2	few	TRBJ2-1	TRBV20-1	CSAREPFGRTIHEQFF	TGCAGTGCTAGAGAGCCGTTCGGGAGGACGATCCATGAGCAGTTCTTC
.	few	TRBJ2-1	TRBV29-1	CSVEPFLYNEQFF	TGCAGCGTTGAACCGTTCCTCTACAATGAGCAGTTCTTC
TRBD1	.	TRBJ1-2	TRBV29-1	CSAPGDRAAGYTF	TGCAGCGCCCCGGGGGACAGGGCGGCTGGCTACACCTTC